This TCR beta chain appears in the sequencing data of a study of cytomegalovirus exposure and HLA in healthy donors. About the study: Most donors, 80% to 90% of 350 to 450 genotyped, fell in the Caucasian-associated ancestry cluster. General study results and limits: When analyzed later, the rates of TCR association showed variation by HLA locus, with DRB1 the most and HLA-C the fewest. The listing of 150 to 200 TCR beta chains classed them as cytomegalovirus-associated.

Healthy bone marrow donors made up the donors. PCR used 60 Vbeta primers and 13 Jbeta primers. Only in-frame clones appear in the TCRdb table, and some are missing; sequencing was by immunoSEQ multiplex PCR. The sample holds approximately 79,000 clones, more than 60% seen once. V was pared by 0 bases and J by 4 bases, with 9 bases between. The germline V gene encodes CDR1 SGHTA and CDR2 FQGNSA. This CDR3 has 14 residues. Concerning this clone: What it recognizes is unknown.

The V gene is TRBV7-2, the J gene TRBJ1-1; no firm D call. This clonotype originated in a boy younger than 18 in good health and CMV-seronegative. The sample was PBMCs. The CDR3 DNA reads TGTGCCAGCAGCTTAGCACTTCCCGGCACTGAAGCTTTCTTT. Residues: CASSLALPGTEAFF.